Following are 27 T cell receptor beta chains from one sample sequenced in a study of blood T cell repertoires in COVID-19. Assay: immunoSEQ multiplex PCR; the TCRdb copy retains only in-frame clones and omits some. The table shows about 73,000 clones, with roughly 70% occurring only once. What was sequenced was peripheral blood. These receptors all stem from a man between 60 and 75 years old with acute or convalescent COVID-19.

This clone was observed once. This sequence joins TRBV19 and TRBJ1-4, with D perhaps matching TRBD1 (5 bases). Trimming stripped 5 bases from V and 4 bases from J, with 14 bases between. This CDR3 has 15 residues. Germline CDR1 and CDR2: LNHDA and SQIVND (reference sequence). CDR3 nucleotides: TGTGCCAGTAGTCTGTCAGGGTGGGGTAATGAAAAACTGTTTTTT. Translation: CASSLSGWGNEKLFF.

The V and J genes are TRBV7-8 and TRBJ2-7; 12 bases are a match to TRBD2. CDR1 is SGHVS, CDR2 FQNEAQ, per germline. The CDR3 runs to 15 residues. With V trimmed by 5 bases and J by 0 bases, 2 bases remained unmatched. The chain's CDR3 is CASSTSGRSSYEQYF. CDR3 in DNA: TGTGCCAGCAGCACTAGCGGGAGGAGCTCCTACGAGCAGTACTTC.

This clone was counted only a few times. This chain joins TRBV15 and TRBJ1-1, with TRBD1 matching 9 bases. Germline CDR1 reads LNHNV; CDR2 reads YYDKDF (reference sequence). V dropped 5 bases and J dropped 8; count of bases not matched to a gene: 15. The CDR3 covers 16 residues. The CDR3 DNA reads as TGTGCCACCAGCTCGACCCTCGGACAGGGGATGCTCGAAGCTTTCTTT. Its translation: CATSSTLGQGMLEAFF.

The rearrangement joins TRBV11-2 to TRBJ2-6, with 9 bases matching TRBD1. Germline V lookup: CDR1 SGHAT, CDR2 FQNNGV. CDR3 size: 19 residues. V shed 3 bases, J shed 1 base, and the junction held 10 bases outside the gene matches. The CDR3 loop reads CASSFRPGQGFSGANVLTF. CDR3 DNA: TGTGCCAGCAGCTTTCGACCGGGACAGGGATTTTCTGGGGCCAACGTCCTGACTTTC.

The V call is TRBV19, the J call TRBJ1-1; no reliable D call. CDR1 and CDR2 from the germline V gene are LNHDA and SQIVND (reference sequence). V dropped 0 bases and J dropped 2 bases, with 10 bases sitting between them. This CDR3 comprises 15 residues. The CDR3 DNA follows: TGTGCCAGTAGTATAGAGGCAGTTATAAACACTGAAGCTTTCTTT. Translating gives CASSIEAVINTEAFF.

This clone was observed a handful of times. The chain couples TRBV7-3 to TRBJ2-3; D might be TRBD2 (6 bases). Germline assignment: CDR1 SGHTA and CDR2 FQGTGA. The germline V and J ends were trimmed by 0 bases and 1 base, with 11 bases remaining between them. The CDR3 is 16 residues long. CDR3 coding DNA: TGTGCCAGCAGCTTAACGCTGGGACTCGGCACAGATACGCAGTATTTT. Its protein product is CASSLTLGLGTDTQYF.

V is TRBV6-5 and J is TRBJ1-5; no reliable D call. This CDR3 comprises 15 residues. V lost 6 bases and J lost 4, with 16 bases in between. The germline gives CDR1 MNHEY, CDR2 SVGAGI. CDR3 nucleotide sequence: TGTGCCAGCAGGACCGGGCGCGGGGAGAATCAGCCCCAGCATTTT. Translation: CASRTGRGENQPQHF.

CDR3 coding DNA: TGTGCCAGCAGTTTATCAGGGGGAAACGAGCAGTACGTC. This sequence encodes CASSLSGGNEQYV. The chain links TRBV12-3 or TRBV12-4 to TRBJ2-7; the match to TRBD1 covers 7 bases. The CDR3 runs to 13 residues. V was pared by 2 bases and J by 5 bases, with 3 bases of the junction left unmatched.

V usage is TRBV5-5 and J usage is TRBJ1-1; TRBD1 matches at 10 bases. CDR1 is SGHKS and CDR2 is YYEKEE in the germline V gene (reference sequence). V lost 4 bases and J lost 2; bases outside the gene matches: 8. The length of the CDR3 is 16 residues. The CDR3 reads CASSRGTGALNTEAFF. In DNA form, the CDR3 reads TGTGCCAGCAGCCGCGGGACAGGGGCCTTAAACACTGAAGCTTTCTTT.

V and J are TRBV19 and TRBJ1-1; D may be TRBD1 (6 bases). Between the trimmed V and J ends, which lost 7 bases and 4 bases, there was a span of 22 bases. CDR1 is LNHDA and CDR2 is SQIVND in the germline V gene (reference sequence). CDR3 length: 16 residues. The CDR3 DNA reads as TGTGCCAGTAACCATATTCCAGGGGCTGCGGGCACTGAAGCTTTCTTT. Residues: CASNHIPGAAGTEAFF.

The rearrangement joins TRBV6-5 to TRBJ1-1; D not certain. Between the trimmed V and J ends, which lost 7 bases and 4 bases, there was a span of 10 bases. Looked up from germline, CDR1 is MNHEY and CDR2 is SVGAGI. CDR3 length equals 12 residues. In DNA, the CDR3 is TGTGCCAGCACTACAGTGGGCACTGAAGCTTTCTTT. It yields the protein CASTTVGTEAFF.

The V call is TRBV30, the J call TRBJ1-3, with D possibly being TRBD1 (5 bases). The CDR3 loop spans 13 amino acids. The germline CDR1 and CDR2 sequences are GTSNPN and SVGIG (reference sequence). V lost 3 bases, J lost 3 bases, and 9 bases lay in between. The CDR3 DNA reads TGTGCCTGGAGGGGGCTGGATGGAAACACCATATATTTT. It yields the protein CAWRGLDGNTIYF.

This chain connects TRBV6-5 to TRBJ1-4; D is undetermined. This CDR3 contains 14 residues. The ends were cut back, 7 bases at V and 0 bases at J, with 9 bases in the middle. Germline V gives CDR1 MNHEY, CDR2 SVGAGI. The CDR3 nucleotides are TGTGCCAGCACGGTCCCCTCAACTAATGAAAAACTGTTTTTT. This translates into CASTVPSTNEKLFF.

In its sample, this clone was seen a few times. This chain connects TRBV5-1 to TRBJ2-3; D ambiguous. In germline, CDR1 is SGHRS, CDR2 YFSETQ. There are 14 residues in the CDR3. V gave up 4 bases and J gave up 0 bases, with 9 bases separating them. CDR3: CASSVASSTDTQYF. CDR3 DNA sequence: TGCGCCAGCAGCGTAGCCAGTAGCACAGATACGCAGTATTTT.

The V and J genes are TRBV19 and TRBJ2-3, with a possible D match to TRBD2 (6 bases). The ends were cut back, 7 bases at V and 0 bases at J, with 20 bases in the middle. CDR3 length: 17 residues. Germline V lookup: CDR1 LNHDA, CDR2 SQIVND (reference sequence). For the CDR3, the DNA is TGTGCCAGTAACAATAGGGTTGCGGGGCCGAGCACAGATACGCAGTATTTT. Translated, it gives CASNNRVAGPSTDTQYF.

The genes are TRBV11-1 and TRBJ2-5; 13 bases align to TRBD2. The CDR3 sequence is 16 residues long. Trimming removed 5 bases from V and 2 bases from J; junction bases left unmatched: 5. Germline V gives CDR1 SGHAT, CDR2 FQDESV (reference sequence). CDR3 region: CASSTLTSGGQETQYF. CDR3 nucleotides: TGTGCCAGCAGCACCCTGACTAGCGGGGGGCAAGAGACCCAGTACTTC.

A few counts support this clone. This chain joins TRBV4-1 and TRBJ2-7; the D gene is possibly TRBD2 (6 bases). This CDR3 is built from 14 residues. Trimming left V 0 bases short and J 2 bases short, with 8 bases between. CDR1 and CDR2 from the germline V gene are MGHRA and YSYEKL. CDR3 DNA: TGCGCCAGCAGCCAAGAGAGGGAGGCCTACGAGCAGTACGTC. Encoded protein: CASSQEREAYEQYV.

The chain couples TRBV7-9 to TRBJ2-1; no clear D gene. The CDR3 runs 13 residues. The ends were cut back, 5 bases at V and 7 bases at J, with 12 bases in the middle. Germline V lookup: CDR1 SEHNR, CDR2 FQNEAQ (reference sequence). CDR3 nucleotide sequence: TGTGCCAGCAGCGAACGACACCTTAATGAGCAGTTCTTC. It yields the protein CASSERHLNEQFF.

The gene calls are TRBV12-5 and TRBJ2-7; D unclear. V was trimmed by 2 bases and J by 9 bases, leaving 11 bases between them. The germline CDR1 and CDR2 sequences are LGHNT and FRNRAP. The CDR3 has 12 residues. CDR3 sequence: CASGLIRIRQYV. For the CDR3, the DNA is TGTGCTAGTGGTTTGATTAGAATAAGGCAGTACGTC.

This clone was detected only a few times. The chain combines TRBV2 with TRBJ1-6; D possibly corresponds to TRBD1 (5 bases). V was pared by 7 bases and J by 2 bases, with 12 bases between. Germline V lookup: CDR1 SNHLY, CDR2 FYNNEI. The CDR3 totals 15 residues. CDR3 region: CASNQGGTYNSPLHF. Here the CDR3 DNA reads TGTGCCAGCAATCAGGGAGGAACCTATAATTCACCCCTCCACTTT.

The CDR3 DNA sequence: TGTGCCAGCAGTGATAGTTCCTACAATGAGCAGTTCTTC. It yields the protein CASSDSSYNEQFF. The V gene is TRBV2, the J gene TRBJ2-1; D gene unclear. With 3 bases removed from V and 1 base from J, the gap between germline ends came to 4 bases. Germline-derived CDR1 and CDR2 are SNHLY and FYNNEI. The CDR3 covers 13 residues.

V gene TRBV30 combines with J gene TRBJ1-1; D is possibly TRBD1 (6 bases). The germline V gene encodes CDR1 GTSNPN and CDR2 SVGIG (reference sequence). The CDR3 spans 12 residues. The V gene lost 6 bases and the J gene lost 11 bases, with 19 bases spanning the gap. CDR3 in amino acids: CACLRGRRTAFF. The CDR3 region has the DNA TGTGCCTGTCTCAGGGGCAGGCGAACGGCTTTCTTT.

The chain uses TRBV7-8 and TRBJ2-1; 8 nucleotides line up with TRBD1. This CDR3 has 14 amino acids. With 4 bases clipped from V and 3 bases from J, the junction kept 2 bases outside the gene matches. Germline V gene data show CDR1 as SGHVS and CDR2 as FQNEAQ. The CDR3 nucleotides read TGTGCCAGCAGCTCAGGGGGCGACTACAATGAGCAGTTCTTC. Protein: CASSSGGDYNEQFF.

This clone has more than one count but fewer than ten. J is TRBJ2-7 and V is TRBV5-1, with D perhaps TRBD1 (6 bases). V was clipped by 5 bases and J by 3 bases, with 12 bases between them. The CDR3 spans 13 residues. The germline CDR1 and CDR2 sequences are SGHRS and YFSETQ. CDR3 sequence (DNA): TGCGCCAGCAGTTCCGGACAGTTCTACGAGCAGTACTTC. Its translation: CASSSGQFYEQYF.

This clone was observed many times. The rearrangement links TRBV9 to TRBJ1-1, with TRBD1 matching over 9 bases. The J segment lost 1 base and the V segment lost 4 bases, leaving 5 bases of the junction unmatched. Germline lookup yields CDR1 SGDLS and CDR2 YYNGEE. CDR3 length equals 15 residues. The CDR3 is CASSPRTGANTEAFF. DNA for the CDR3: TGTGCCAGCAGCCCGAGGACAGGGGCGAACACTGAAGCTTTCTTT.

The gene calls are TRBV3-1 (or the pseudogene TRBV3-2) and TRBJ2-3, with 10 nucleotides matching TRBD1. CDR3 length: 17 residues. The V gene's germline CDR1 is LGHDT and CDR2 YNNKEL (reference sequence). V lost 2 bases to trimming and J lost 2 bases; unmatched junction nucleotides: 7. The CDR3 reads CASSQFGQGEITDTQYF. CDR3 DNA: TGTGCCAGCAGCCAATTCGGACAGGGGGAAATCACAGATACGCAGTATTTT.

V is TRBV7-7 and J is TRBJ2-2; D may be TRBD2 (5 bases). V lost 2 bases, J lost 3 bases, and 7 bases lay in between. This CDR3 contains 14 residues. The V gene's germline CDR1 is SSHAT and CDR2 FNYEAQ (reference sequence). The CDR3 is CASSLTGDTGELFF. The CDR3 coding sequence is TGTGCCAGCAGCTTAACCGGGGACACCGGGGAGCTGTTTTTT.